This T cell receptor beta chain came from a study of blood T cell repertoires in COVID-19 (TCRdb year 2020). With regard to the full study: Samples from collaborators originated in the United States, Italy and Spain and spanned both the acute and convalescent phases of COVID-19. Where available, HLA class I and class II types were taken from metadata supplied by the sample provider and were not determined by assay-based typing. The material from the prospective study consisted of cDNA or gDNA derived from T cells, B-cell-depleted T cells, or PBMCs. Nearly every sample came with metadata listing a de-identified subject ID, COVID-19 status, age in years and sex. Subjects who had been exposed to COVID-19, were actively infected with it, or had recovered from it provided the deeply sampled blood TCRbeta repertoires that made up the dataset. Samples were obtained from the ongoing ImmuneRACE study (first 160 participants) and from about 1,300 subjects provided by 6 global collaborators. The repertoires were released in a freely available public database meant as a resource for research on the immune response to SARS-CoV-2.

On the study overall, not on this receptor specifically: How much clinical and demographic metadata was included differed by source and by participant, and the metadata was provided uncurated.

The table lists this clone with a count of one. Its antigen is unknown. No quality values exist for individual bases; no much larger clone is one base distant. Whole blood was collected in K2EDTA tubes by collaborating institutions according to the institutions' own protocols. For TCRbeta analysis, collaborator samples were shipped as frozen whole blood, as isolated PBMCs, or as DNA extracted from either sample type. Relative to germline, V is missing 6 bases and J is missing 3 bases, with 10 bases of the junction outside any gene match. CDR1 and CDR2 were assigned from the germline V gene as SGHVS and FQNEAQ. The CDR3 goes from the cysteine to the phenylalanine over 15 residues. The entry retains the CDR3 DNA only, 45 bases that are in frame from base 1. The immunoSEQ Assay, a bias-controlled multiplex PCR, was used to amplify TCRbeta CDR3 regions from genomic DNA. In the authors' own workflow: The number of nucleated cells in each sample was estimated from the amplification of reference gene primers within the assay. To quantify the absolute abundance of each unique TCRbeta CDR3 rearrangement, sequence reads were collapsed and filtered. For each sample, productive Simpson clonality was calculated as the square root of Simpson's diversity index across productive rearrangements. TCRdb took this table from immuneACCESS and kept in-frame rearrangements with V and J called. Such tables lack part of the clones; where checked against another copy, unresolved V genes explain under half of the gap, and the rest is unexplained. V, J and clone size are those of that table, while D and trimming were read from the DNA. Here the sample has about 47,000 clones; roughly 86% occur a single time. In total, the top ten clones hold roughly 14% of the sample.

The V gene is TRBV7-8 and the J gene is TRBJ1-1; 7 central nucleotides agree with TRBD1. The specimen sequenced was peripheral blood. This clonotype was sampled from a man aged 55 to 70 with active COVID-19. The nucleotide sequence reads TGTGCCAGCAGGACAAGGGGGCAGGGTCACACTGAAGCTTTCTTT. Its translation reads: CASRTRGQGHTEAFF.